One sample yielded the 30 T cell receptor beta chains listed below, sequenced in a study of T-cell reconstitution after alpha-beta-depleted transplantation in children. Construction of the TCRbeta library involved unique molecular identifiers. TCRdb redid the calling of the PCR reads with MiXCR, one entry per CDR3 protein. The data hold around 960,000 distinct CDR3 sequences, with about 29% observed a single time. The sequenced sample was PBMCs, mostly from graft donor cells, obtained 360 days after TCRalphabeta/CD19-depleted stem cell transplant. These receptors came from a boy under two years old who had a stem cell transplant for SCID, so the T cells may come from the graft donor.

The chain couples TRBV20-1 to TRBJ1-3, with TRBD1 identical over 7 bases. This CDR3 has 13 amino acids. V trimming: 4 bases; J trimming: 3 bases; junction bases outside the gene matches: 3. The germline V gene has CDR1 DFQATT and CDR2 SNEGSKA (reference sequence). CDR3 DNA: TGCAGTGCTACTGGACAGGTTGGAAACACCATATATTTT. Protein: CSATGQVGNTIYF.

Details on this clonotype: This could be a read error, since a much larger clone is one nucleotide away. The chain uses TRBV18 and TRBJ2-3, with 7 bases fitting TRBD2. In germline, CDR1 is KGHSH, CDR2 LQKENI. The CDR3 loop spans 14 amino acids. CDR3 amino acids: CTSSPIGGTDTQYF. The CDR3 DNA reads TGTACCAGCTCACCTATCGGGGGGACAGATACGCAGTATTTT.

V gene TRBV5-1 combines with J gene TRBJ1-1; D unclear. The CDR3 spans 14 residues. V lost 4 bases to trimming and J lost 0 bases, with 10 bases between them. Germline CDR1 is SGHRS and CDR2 is YFSETQ. CDR3 DNA sequence: TGCGCCAGCAGCCCCTCGAGCGTGAACACTGAAGCTTTCTTT. This translates into CASSPSSVNTEAFF. Complete variable domain (other parts from reference TRBV5-1 and TRBJ1-1): KAGVTQTPRYLIKTRGQQVTLSCSPISGHRSVSWYQQTPGQGLQFLFEYFSETQRNKGNFPGRFSGRQFSNSRSEMNVSTLELGDSALYLCASSPSSVNTEAFFGQGTRLTVV.

About this clonotype: Germline is not matched at one junction end, which may reflect a read error. Here the CDR3 reads CASSEVAGGGNEQFF. The CDR3 nucleotides are TGTGCCAGCAGCGAAGTAGCGGGGGGAGGCAATGAGCAGTTCTTC. This chain connects TRBV2 to TRBJ2-1; 10 nucleotides line up with TRBD2. The germline V gene encodes CDR1 SNHLY and CDR2 FYNNEI. The CDR3 extends over 15 amino acids.

The count of this clonotype is one. The chain links TRBV7-2 to TRBJ2-4, with 9 positions matching TRBD2. Germline loops: CDR1 SGHTA, CDR2 FQGNSA. V lost 2 bases to trimming and J lost 1 base; unmatched junction nucleotides: 6. This CDR3 region has 17 residues. For the CDR3, the DNA is TGTGCCAGCAGCTTATGGCGGGGGGGCACGGCCAAAAACATTCAGTACTTC. This codes for CASSLWRGGTAKNIQYF.

This clonotype was seen only once. The chain recombines TRBV6-1 with TRBJ2-7, with D possibly being TRBD1 (6 bases). V was shortened by 4 bases and J by 0 bases, with 16 bases between the two germline ends. The length of the CDR3 is 16 residues. Germline assignment: CDR1 MNHNS and CDR2 SASEGT. The CDR3 DNA is TGTGCCAGCAGTGCCTACAGGGCAACGGTCTCCTACGAGCAGTACTTC. It encodes CASSAYRATVSYEQYF.

This rearrangement joins TRBV5-1 to TRBJ2-7, with D hard to call. The germline CDR1 and CDR2 sequences are SGHRS and YFSETQ. The V and J ends lost 0 bases and 3 bases respectively, with 10 bases between them. The CDR3 extends over 14 amino acids. The CDR3 protein is CASSLDRDGYEQYF. CDR3 coding DNA: TGCGCCAGCAGCTTGGATCGAGACGGCTACGAGCAGTACTTC.

CDR3: CATSDSQENTGELFF. The CDR3 DNA follows: TGTGCCACCAGTGATTCCCAGGAGAACACCGGGGAGCTGTTTTTT. The V gene is TRBV24-1, the J gene TRBJ2-2; unclear D gene. Trimming took 2 bases from V and 1 from J, leaving 7 bases between them. CDR3 length: 15 amino acids. The germline V gene has CDR1 KGHDR and CDR2 SFDVKD.

The CDR3 region is CSARDFGRTYEQYF. For the CDR3, the DNA is TGCAGTGCTAGAGATTTTGGCAGGACCTACGAGCAGTACTTC. The chain combines TRBV20-1 with TRBJ2-7; D remains ambiguous. Germline CDR1 reads DFQATT; CDR2 reads SNEGSKA (reference sequence). The CDR3 spans 14 residues. Trimming stripped 0 bases from V and 2 bases from J, with 11 bases between.

This chain connects TRBV18 to TRBJ1-1; the match to TRBD1 covers 12 bases. Germline CDR1 and CDR2: KGHSH and LQKENI. CDR3 length equals 19 residues. V was pared by 3 bases and J by 3 bases, with 14 bases of the junction left unmatched. CDR3 nucleotides: TGTGCCAGCTCACCGACGGGAATAGGGACAGGGGGCGGGGACACTGAAGCTTTCTTT. Its translation is CASSPTGIGTGGGDTEAFF.

This clonotype has a handful of counts. The chain combines TRBV2 with TRBJ1-1; D gene unclear. The V and J ends lost 7 bases and 1 base respectively, with 7 bases between them. Per the germline V gene, CDR1 is SNHLY and CDR2 is FYNNEI. The length of the CDR3 is 12 residues. CDR3 DNA sequence: TGTGCCAGCACGAGACGGAACACTGAAGCTTTCTTT. Translating it yields CASTRRNTEAFF.

This clonotype was observed a few times. The J gene is TRBJ2-3, the V gene TRBV2; 7 bases match TRBD2. In germline, CDR1 is SNHLY, CDR2 FYNNEI. The length of the CDR3 is 13 residues. Trimming removed 11 bases from V and 2 bases from J; junction bases left unmatched: 7. The CDR3 DNA sequence: TGTGCCTCCGGACTAGATTTCACAGATACGCAGTATTTT. This translates into CASGLDFTDTQYF.

This clonotype appeared a few times. This chain uses TRBV29-1 with TRBJ2-7, with TRBD1 matching over 9 bases. Germline CDR1 reads SQVTM; CDR2 reads ANQGSEA. Trimming cost V 2 bases and J 4 bases; bases outside gene matches: 3. The CDR3 consists of 13 residues. The CDR3 nucleotides read TGCAGCGTTGAAAGAGGGACAGGGTACGAGCAGTACTTC. Translation gives CSVERGTGYEQYF.

Here the CDR3 DNA reads TGTGCCAGCAGCCAAGACAACCTTGGGGGCCTCACAGATACGCAGTATTTT. The encoded protein is CASSQDNLGGLTDTQYF. This chain uses TRBV4-2 with TRBJ2-3; possibly TRBD1 for D (6 bases). Per germline, CDR1 LGHNA and CDR2 YNFKEQ. The CDR3 loop spans 17 amino acids. V was trimmed by 0 bases and J by 2 bases, leaving 15 bases between them.

This clonotype was seen only a few times. J is TRBJ2-2 and V is TRBV20-1; maybe TRBD1 (6 bases). The V end was cut by 5 bases, the J end by 5 bases, with 15 bases between. Germline V gene data show CDR1 as DFQATT and CDR2 as SNEGSKA (reference sequence). The CDR3 length is 14 residues. In DNA, the CDR3 is TGCAGTGCTGGCCCGGGACATACTACCGGGGAGCTGTTTTTT. It specifies CSAGPGHTTGELFF.

There are a few counts of this clonotype. The chain employs TRBV20-1 and TRBJ2-7, with a weak D call TRBD2 (7 bases). This CDR3 spans 16 amino acids. Trimming left V 5 bases short and J 1 base short, with 21 bases between. CDR1 and CDR2 from the germline V gene are DFQATT and SNEGSKA (reference sequence). The CDR3 bases are TGCAGTGCTTCCTCCCCTTGGGAGGGGGGGTCCTACGAGCAGTACTTC. It translates to CSASSPWEGGSYEQYF.

This clonotype was seen more than once but under ten times. V and J are TRBV5-1 and TRBJ2-3; 7 positions match TRBD1. The CDR3 spans 15 residues. Germline V gene data show CDR1 as SGHRS and CDR2 as YFSETQ. The J segment lost 2 bases and the V segment lost 4 bases, leaving 7 bases of the junction unmatched. CDR3 amino acids: CASSPDRTNTDTQYF. CDR3 DNA: TGCGCCAGCAGCCCGGACAGGACCAACACAGATACGCAGTATTTT.

The rearrangement links TRBV27 to TRBJ1-1, with TRBD1 identical over 9 bases. The V gene's germline CDR1 is MNHEY and CDR2 SMNVEV (reference sequence). There are 16 residues in the CDR3. V trimming: 8 bases; J trimming: 4 bases; junction bases outside the gene matches: 14. CDR3 residues: CASGFLQGAGITEAFF. The DNA for the CDR3 is TGTGCCAGCGGCTTCCTACAGGGGGCAGGGATCACTGAAGCTTTCTTT.

This clonotype was recorded a few times. The CDR3 loop is CSFTKTGATDTQYF. The CDR3 coding sequence is TGCAGCTTCACTAAGACAGGGGCCACAGATACGCAGTATTTT. This chain connects TRBV29-1 to TRBJ2-3, with 8 bases lining up with TRBD1. Looked up from germline, CDR1 is SQVTM and CDR2 is ANQGSEA. J gave up 2 bases and V 8 bases, and 9 bases lay outside the gene matches. The CDR3 covers 14 residues.

This clonotype occurred a few times. The V gene is TRBV7-3, the J gene TRBJ2-7, with a possible D match to TRBD1 (6 bases). The germline CDR1 and CDR2 sequences are SGHTA and FQGTGA. Trimming removed 5 bases at V and 3 bases at J, with 23 bases between. The CDR3 covers 17 residues. CDR3 protein: CASSPKGGWGRGYEQYF. DNA of the CDR3: TGTGCCAGCAGCCCCAAAGGAGGTTGGGGCAGGGGCTACGAGCAGTACTTC.

The gene calls are TRBV12-3 or TRBV12-4 and TRBJ1-3; D unclear. Trimming cost V 7 bases and J 4 bases, with 5 bases left between them. This CDR3 is 11 amino acids long. Here the CDR3 DNA reads TGTGCCAGCACCCAGGGAAACACCATATATTTT. This encodes CASTQGNTIYF.

V usage is TRBV12-3 or TRBV12-4 and J usage is TRBJ1-6; D not certain. V lost 7 bases and J 10 bases, leaving 14 bases between the germline ends. The CDR3 is 13 amino acids. The CDR3: CASTGGRESPLHF. The DNA for the CDR3 is TGTGCCAGCACGGGAGGGAGGGAGTCACCCCTCCACTTT.

This clonotype was counted only a few times. V and J are TRBV12-3 or TRBV12-4 and TRBJ2-2; 10 bases line up with TRBD1. V shed 7 bases and J 6 bases; nucleotides not matched to a gene: 11. The CDR3 spans 16 residues. CDR3 bases: TGTGCCAGCAACACGGACGGGACAGGGGAGGCCGGGGAGCTGTTTTTT. Its translation is CASNTDGTGEAGELFF.

This chain joins TRBV4-1 and TRBJ2-3; TRBD1 or TRBD2 may be the D gene (7 bases each). Germline V CDR1 and CDR2: MGHRA, YSYEKL. V was shortened by 11 bases and J by 3 bases, with 18 bases between the two germline ends. The CDR3 covers 14 residues. The CDR3 nucleotides are TGCGCCGCAGGGGGGGGAGATCGGACAGATACGCAGTATTTT. This translates into CAAGGGDRTDTQYF.

V usage is TRBV28 and J usage is TRBJ2-1, with 10 bases identical to TRBD2. J was trimmed by 4 bases and V by 3 bases; bases with no gene match: 6. CDR3 size: 16 residues. CDR1 and CDR2 from the germline V gene are MDHEN and SYDVKM. The CDR3 bases are TGTGCCAGCAGTTTCTTTAGCGGGGGGCTTTACAATGAGCAGTTCTTC. This translates into CASSFFSGGLYNEQFF.

The table lists this clonotype with many counts. V usage is TRBV7-9 and J usage is TRBJ2-1, with D perhaps TRBD2 (5 bases). V was shortened by 5 bases and J by 0 bases, with 11 bases between the two germline ends. Germline V gives CDR1 SEHNR, CDR2 FQNEAQ (reference sequence). CDR3 length equals 15 residues. In DNA form, the CDR3 reads TGTGCCAGCAGCCCCGGGGTAAGCTCCTACAATGAGCAGTTCTTC. Translated, it gives CASSPGVSSYNEQFF.

V gene TRBV19 combines with J gene TRBJ2-7; 10 bases line up with TRBD1. CDR1 and CDR2 from the germline V gene are LNHDA and SQIVND (reference sequence). The CDR3 runs 16 residues. Trimming cost V 3 bases and J 2 bases; bases outside gene matches: 7. The CDR3 loop reads CASSIAGTGAPYEQYF. The DNA for the CDR3 is TGTGCCAGTAGTATCGCCGGGACAGGGGCCCCCTACGAGCAGTACTTC.

This clonotype was seen more than once but under ten times. The DNA of the CDR3 is TGTGCCAGCAGTGAATTGGGACAGGGGACTTACTATGGCTACACCTTC. Translated, it gives CASSELGQGTYYGYTF. The J gene is TRBJ1-2, the V gene TRBV6-1; 10 bases match TRBD1. With 2 bases clipped from V and 3 bases from J, the junction kept 6 bases outside the gene matches. CDR3 length equals 16 residues. Per the germline V gene, CDR1 is MNHNS and CDR2 is SASEGT.

CDR3 protein: CASSQGEGFRETQYF. DNA for the CDR3: TGTGCCAGCAGTCAAGGGGAGGGGTTCCGAGAGACCCAGTACTTC. The chain combines TRBV12-3 or TRBV12-4 with TRBJ2-5; 7 positions agree with TRBD2. This CDR3 contains 15 residues. J lost 4 bases, V lost 5 bases, and 10 bases had no gene match.

This clonotype was observed a few times. This chain connects TRBV6-5 to TRBJ1-1, with D possibly matching TRBD1 (6 bases). The V end was cut by 1 base, the J end by 0 bases, with 15 bases between. This CDR3 has 17 amino acids. The germline V gene has CDR1 MNHEY and CDR2 SVGAGI. This chain's CDR3 is CASSYLSRGHMNTEAFF. The CDR3 nucleotides are TGTGCCAGCAGTTACTTATCCAGGGGACACATGAACACTGAAGCTTTCTTT.